This TCR beta chain was identified in a study of shared clonotypes between healthy human individuals. Study in general: Donors, aged 18 to 49, were two women and three men. Study observations and caveats: Compared with memory subsets, naive subsets generally had larger estimated richness.

Terminally differentiated effector memory CD45RA+ cells were excluded by CCR7 positive selection of CD45RO-negative cells. The CDR3 loop spans 14 amino acids. Trimming cost V 3 bases and J 3 bases, with 9 bases left between them. Germline loops: CDR1 MGHDK, CDR2 SYGVNS. About this clone itself: Its antigen is not known.

In the study's own analysis: Sequence data from immunoSEQ were junction-only and lacked quality scores; consequently, filtering differed. TCRdb keeps only in-frame clones here, not all; method: immunoSEQ multiplex PCR. The DNA gave D and trimming, while V, J and clone size come from that table. Here the sample spans about 2,200,000 clones, 90% to 95% being singletons. Sample: naive CD8+ T cells from PBMCs. The chain has TRBV25-1 and TRBJ1-5; maybe TRBD1 (6 bases). This sequence was found in a young man in good health. Some clones in this sample may be carry-over from other donors' samples. The CDR3 reads CASSDPGDNQPQHF. CDR3 DNA: TGTGCCAGCAGTGATCCAGGGGACAATCAGCCCCAGCATTTT.